This T cell receptor (beta chain) derives from a study of blood T cells in healthy people across ages. Study-wide results and limits: There was a strong correlation between TCR beta diversity and naive T cell percentage. Naive and antigen-experienced cells could not be conclusively compared, given unsorted PBMCs.

This clonotype occurred a few times. Its antigen is unknown. Combining a sample-barcoded 5' primer with a J-beta primer mix, a second PCR ran for 7 to 11 cycles. TCRdb used MiXCR to reprocess the 5' RACE reads, holding one entry per CDR3 protein. The sample has about 570,000 distinct CDR3 sequences, 25% to 30% seen once. This CDR3 has 13 amino acids. The V end lost 7 bases, the J end lost 0 bases, and 10 bases lay between the germline ends. Germline V gene data show CDR1 as SGHRS and CDR2 as YFSETQ. This clonotype originated in an older woman in good health. This chain joins TRBV5-1 and TRBJ1-1; D gene unclear. What was sequenced was blood. This CDR3 is CASRLTLNTEAFF. In DNA, the CDR3 is TGCGCCAGCCGGCTAACACTGAACACTGAAGCTTTCTTT.